The rows below give T cell receptor beta chains drawn from one sample of a study of T-cell reconstitution after alpha-beta-depleted transplantation in children. Each CDR3 protein gets one entry after TCRdb re-called the PCR reads with MiXCR. The sample carries over 550,000 distinct CDR3 sequences, under 12% recorded once. The sample consisted of PBMCs from the stem cell graft donor, taken from the stem cell graft. The receptor set was obtained from a human donor who donated a stem cell graft to a child with acute myeloid leukemia. The CDR3 runs from the conserved cysteine through the conserved F or W. Each record gives: CDR3 DNA, CDR3 protein, clone size, J gene, V gene, D gene. The D gene is left open where the match is weak. Rows may omit the clone size; those that give it use once, few, many or a size class.

TGCAGTGCTAGAGTCGGGCTAGCGGGATGGGGGGCCGGGGAGCTGTTTTTT CSARVGLAGWGAGELFF - TRBJ2-2 TRBV20-1 TRBD2
TGTGCCAGCAGCCCCCCGACTAGCGGGAGTAGAGAGACCCAGTACTTC CASSPPTSGSRETQYF few TRBJ2-5 TRBV12-3/TRBV12-4 TRBD2
TGTGCCAGCAGTCCCATGCTTGGGACTAGCGGGAAAGAGCAGTACTTC CASSPMLGTSGKEQYF few TRBJ2-7 TRBV12-3/TRBV12-4 TRBD2
TGTGCCAGCAGCCGGGGGGGGGCAGGTCAGCCCCAGCATTTT CASSRGGAGQPQHF few TRBJ1-5 TRBV7-2 -
TGTGCCAGCAGCCCGGGACTTCAGGATGAGCAGTTCTTC CASSPGLQDEQFF few TRBJ2-1 TRBV5-6 -
TGTGCCAGCAGTTCTACGGGACTATTGTGGGGTAACAATCCCGAGCAGTTCTTC CASSSTGLLWGNNPEQFF few TRBJ2-1 TRBV12-3/TRBV12-4 TRBD2
TGCAGCGTTGCAAAGGGCACAGATACGCAGTATTTT CSVAKGTDTQYF - TRBJ2-3 TRBV29-1 -
TGCGCCAGCAGCCACCAACTAGCGGGGGCGGGCAATGAGCAGTTCTTC CASSHQLAGAGNEQFF - TRBJ2-1 TRBV4-3 TRBD2
TGCAGTGCCTCACCGACAGTATCTAATTCACCCCTCCACTTT CSASPTVSNSPLHF many TRBJ1-6 TRBV20-1 -
TGTGCCAGCTCACCACCAGGGACGAGCAATGAGCAGTTCTTC CASSPPGTSNEQFF many TRBJ2-1 TRBV18 -
TGCAGCGCAGTCGGGCCTCTGAACACTGAAGCTTTCTTT CSAVGPLNTEAFF few TRBJ1-1 TRBV29-1 -
TGTGCCAGCAGCGCACCCGGGACTAGCGGGGGCTCTACGCAGTATTTT CASSAPGTSGGSTQYF many TRBJ2-3 TRBV9 TRBD2
TGTGCCAGCAGTTTGGCGGCCGGAGGAGAGACCCAGTACTTC CASSLAAGGETQYF many TRBJ2-5 TRBV12-3/TRBV12-4 -
TGCAGCGTTGAAGCGTCGACAGGGGTCGGGGGTGAGCAGTTCTTC CSVEASTGVGGEQFF - TRBJ2-1 TRBV29-1 TRBD1
TGCAGTGCCTACACAAGGAACACTGAAGCTTTCTTT CSAYTRNTEAFF many TRBJ1-1 TRBV20-1 -
TGCAGTGCTGGGTTAGGTCAGGCGAATGAAAAACTGTTTTTT CSAGLGQANEKLFF many TRBJ1-4 TRBV20-1 -
TGCGCCAGCAGCTTGCTAGAAAGCTCCTATAATTCACCCCTCCACTTT CASSLLESSYNSPLHF few TRBJ1-6 TRBV5-1 -
TGCAGCGTTCACAGGGGGAACACCGGGGAGCTGTTTTTT CSVHRGNTGELFF many TRBJ2-2 TRBV29-1 TRBD1
TGCAGTGCTCCCTTGGGAGGGGCGGCGGAGACCCAGTACTTC CSAPLGGAAETQYF few TRBJ2-5 TRBV20-1 TRBD2
TGTGCCAGCAGGCCGGAAGCGGGATCCTCCACCGAGCAGTACTTC CASRPEAGSSTEQYF - TRBJ2-7 TRBV7-2 TRBD2
TGTGCCAGCTCAAATGGCGGGACAGGGGATAACGAGCAGTACTTC CASSNGGTGDNEQYF once TRBJ2-7 TRBV13 TRBD1
TGTGCCACCAGCAGAGGGTTGGTGGGCTCTCAGCCCCAGCATTTT CATSRGLVGSQPQHF many TRBJ1-5 TRBV15 -
TGTGCCAGCAGCCACAACCGGGACAGGTATGGCTACACCTTC CASSHNRDRYGYTF many TRBJ1-2 TRBV3-1 TRBD1
TGTGCCAGCAGCTTGGGGGACCGGGTAGGAGAGACCCAGTACTTC CASSLGDRVGETQYF - TRBJ2-5 TRBV11-2 -
TGTGCCACCAGCAGCGGGAGGTTCACCGGGGAGCTGTTTTTT CATSSGRFTGELFF - TRBJ2-2 TRBV15 TRBD2
TGTGCCAGCAGCGCCTCGGGGAAGAACACTGAAGCTTTCTTT CASSASGKNTEAFF few TRBJ1-1 TRBV6-1 -
TGCAGCCCCGGTCGGGACAGGGGGATACCCCTCCACTTT CSPGRDRGIPLHF many TRBJ1-6 TRBV20-1 TRBD1
TGTGCCAGCAGCCAAGAGCTAGCGGGAAGTGAGCAGTTCTTC CASSQELAGSEQFF few TRBJ2-1 TRBV14 TRBD2
TGTGCCATCAGTGAGGGAGCAGACGATGAGCAGTTCTTC CAISEGADDEQFF - TRBJ2-1 TRBV10-3 -
TGTGCCAGCAGCTTGGAGGACCAATCCTCCTACAATGAGCAGTTCTTC CASSLEDQSSYNEQFF many TRBJ2-1 TRBV7-9 -
TGTGCCACCAGTGAATCGGTAGTAGCGGGAAGCACAGATACGCAGTATTTT CATSESVVAGSTDTQYF few TRBJ2-3 TRBV24-1 TRBD2
TGCAGTGCTAGAGTAGGACAGGGGGATTATGGCTACACCTTC CSARVGQGDYGYTF few TRBJ1-2 TRBV20-1 TRBD1
TGCGCCAGCAGCAATAGCGCGAATCAGTACTTC CASSNSANQYF - TRBJ2-7 TRBV5-1 -
TGTGCCAGCAGCGTATCCGGGGGGAGCGGGAGGACCCAGTACTTC CASSVSGGSGRTQYF few TRBJ2-5 TRBV9 TRBD2
TGTGCCAGCAGCTTAGTCGGAGAGTACGAGCAGTACTTC CASSLVGEYEQYF - TRBJ2-7 TRBV7-2 -
TGTGCCAGCAGTTCAAACAGCGGGAGCTCCTACAATGAGCAGTTCTTC CASSSNSGSSYNEQFF - TRBJ2-1 TRBV6-2/TRBV6-3 TRBD2
TGTGCCAGCAGCCAGGACCGGACTAGCGGCTCCTACAATGAGCAGTTCTTC CASSQDRTSGSYNEQFF many TRBJ2-1 TRBV4-2 TRBD2
TGTGCCATCAGCCGACAGGGGGCAAACGGGGAGCTGTTTTTT CAISRQGANGELFF many TRBJ2-2 TRBV10-3 TRBD1
TGTGCCAGCAGCTTAGTAGCGGGAGTGACCTACAATGAGCAGTTCTTC CASSLVAGVTYNEQFF many TRBJ2-1 TRBV7-2 TRBD2